Each of the 17 T cell receptor beta chains below was sequenced from the same sample in a study of blood T cell repertoires in COVID-19. The protocol was immunoSEQ multiplex PCR, while the TCRdb copy is restricted to in-frame clones and leaves out a portion. The sample includes under 150,000 clones, over 75% of them seen just once. Material: PBMCs or T cells enriched from blood (not recorded which). Receptor source: a man aged 45 to 65 in a cohort exposed to, infected with or recovered from COVID-19 (not recorded which).

This chain links TRBV3-1 (or the pseudogene TRBV3-2) with TRBJ2-7; D is possibly TRBD1 (6 bases). This CDR3 comprises 15 residues. Trimming pared 0 bases from V and 2 bases from J, leaving 11 bases between. Per germline, CDR1 LGHDT and CDR2 YNNKEL (reference sequence). CDR3: CASSQDRAGAYEQYF. The DNA of the CDR3 is TGTGCCAGCAGCCAAGATCGGGCAGGGGCCTACGAGCAGTACTTC.

The genes are TRBV7-2 and TRBJ2-7, with 10 bases lining up with TRBD2. Per germline, CDR1 SGHTA and CDR2 FQGNSA. The CDR3 runs to 14 residues. With V trimmed by 4 bases and J by 6 bases, 6 bases remained unmatched. As DNA, the CDR3 is TGTGCCAGCAGCTCTCCGGGACTAGCGACCGAGCAGTACTTC. This encodes CASSSPGLATEQYF.

The chain carries TRBV5-4 and TRBJ2-7; 7 bases match TRBD2. The CDR3 runs to 16 residues. Germline values: CDR1 SGHNT, CDR2 YYREEE (reference sequence). The ends lost 0 bases at V and 4 bases at J; junction bases unmatched: 10. CDR3 sequence reads: CASSLAGSGISYEQYF. The CDR3 DNA reads TGTGCCAGCAGCTTGGCGGGGAGCGGGATAAGTTACGAGCAGTACTTC. The whole variable domain, filled in from reference TRBV5-4 and TRBJ2-7, reads ETGVTQSPTHLIKTRGQQVTLRCSSQSGHNTVSWYQQALGQGPQFIFQYYREEENGRGNFPPRFSGLQFPNYSSELNVNALELDDSALYLCASSLAGSGISYEQYFGPGTRLTVT.

This clone was seen a few times. This chain links TRBV19 with TRBJ2-7, with D possibly TRBD1 on 5 matching bases. The V gene's germline CDR1 is LNHDA and CDR2 SQIVND (reference sequence). The CDR3 is 14 residues long. Trimming removed 5 bases from V and 2 bases from J, with 13 bases in between. For the CDR3, the DNA is TGTGCCAGTAGTCCCTTAGGGGCTGCCTACGAGCAGTACTTC. Translation: CASSPLGAAYEQYF.

This chain uses TRBV5-4 with TRBJ2-5; tentative D call: TRBD2 (6 bases). CDR1 is SGHNT and CDR2 is YYREEE in the germline V gene (reference sequence). Trimming left V 3 bases short and J 5 bases short, with 14 bases between. This CDR3 comprises 14 residues. This chain's CDR3 is CASSSRGREETQYF. CDR3 bases: TGTGCCAGCAGCTCCCGGGGCCGGGAGGAGACCCAGTACTTC.

The chain is built from TRBV6-5 and TRBJ1-5; D may be TRBD1 (5 bases). The CDR3 covers 14 residues. Germline V gene data show CDR1 as MNHEY and CDR2 as SVGAGI. Trimming stripped 6 bases from V and 2 bases from J, with 11 bases between. CDR3 DNA: TGTGCCAGCAGCCTGGACATTCGCAATCAGCCCCAGCATTTT. It codes for CASSLDIRNQPQHF.

In this sample, this clone turned up a few times. The chain uses TRBV10-3 and TRBJ2-1, with a possible D match to TRBD2 (6 bases). Trimming took 10 bases from V and 0 from J, leaving 16 bases between them. CDR3 length equals 15 residues. Looked up from germline, CDR1 is ENHRY and CDR2 is SYGVKD. CDR3 nucleotides: TGTGCCACTTCGCCGGGACTCAGCTCCTACAATGAGCAGTTCTTC. It yields the protein CATSPGLSSYNEQFF.

This clone showed up just once. V is TRBV27 and J is TRBJ2-7; 10 nucleotides align to TRBD1. Trimming at V came to 3 bases and at J to 3 bases, leaving 8 bases not matched to a gene. This CDR3 is 16 amino acids long. CDR1 is MNHEY, CDR2 SMNVEV, per germline (reference sequence). CDR3 in amino acids: CASSFLIGTGDYEQYF. The CDR3 DNA reads TGTGCCAGCAGTTTTCTCATTGGGACAGGGGACTACGAGCAGTACTTC.

The chain carries TRBV7-3 and TRBJ2-3, with D possibly TRBD2 on 6 matching bases. The CDR3 loop spans 14 amino acids. Germline-derived CDR1 and CDR2 are SGHTA and FQGTGA. Between the trimmed V and J ends, which lost 5 bases and 2 bases, there was a span of 11 bases. The CDR3 sequence: CASSRSGFTDTQYF. CDR3 bases: TGTGCCAGCAGCCGAAGCGGGTTCACAGATACGCAGTATTTT.

The V gene is TRBV5-6, the J gene TRBJ1-6; D is unresolved. The CDR3 totals 13 residues. The germline gives CDR1 SGHDT, CDR2 YYEEEE. V lost 1 base, J lost 9 bases, and 8 bases lay in between. The CDR3, as DNA: TGTGCCAGCAGCTTGTACTATGGTTCACCCCTCCACTTT. Its protein is CASSLYYGSPLHF.

This sequence joins TRBV27 and TRBJ2-5; the D gene is possibly TRBD2 (5 bases). V was cut by 3 bases and J by 4 bases, with 15 bases left in between. The CDR3 runs to 15 residues. Germline V gene lookup returns CDR1 MNHEY and CDR2 SMNVEV (reference sequence). CDR3 protein: CASSFGLPSVETQYF. For the CDR3, the DNA is TGTGCCAGCAGTTTTGGACTGCCGTCTGTAGAGACCCAGTACTTC.

V usage is TRBV5-4 and J usage is TRBJ2-5; 7 nucleotides match TRBD2. With V trimmed by 4 bases and J by 2 bases, 5 bases remained unmatched. This CDR3 region has 14 residues. Germline CDR1 and CDR2: SGHNT and YYREEE (reference sequence). CDR3 nucleotides: TGTGCCAGCAGCCGATGGGAGGGGCAAGAGACCCAGTACTTC. It encodes CASSRWEGQETQYF.

The chain has TRBV6-5 and TRBJ2-5; TRBD2 might be the D (5 bases). V lost 4 bases to trimming and J lost 1 base, with 10 bases between them. Germline V gene data show CDR1 as MNHEY and CDR2 as SVGAGI. The CDR3 spans 14 residues. The CDR3 region is CASSWSRVQETQYF. The DNA of the CDR3 is TGTGCCAGCAGTTGGTCGAGGGTCCAAGAGACCCAGTACTTC.

This clone is deemed medium-sized. CDR3 residues: CASSLGAGGSSYEQYF. CDR3 nucleotide sequence: TGTGCCAGCAGCTTAGGGGCGGGAGGGTCCTCCTACGAGCAGTACTTC. J is TRBJ2-7 and V is TRBV7-6, with TRBD2 matching over 9 bases. The CDR3 is 16 residues long. The V segment lost 1 base and the J segment 0 bases; nucleotides outside the gene matches: 4. The germline CDR1 and CDR2 sequences are SGHVS and FNYEAQ.

CDR3 bases: TGTGCCAGCAGGGGGCTTGGAGGGTCGACCTCCTATAATTCACCCCTCCACTTT. Translating gives CASRGLGGSTSYNSPLHF. V usage is TRBV2 and J usage is TRBJ1-6; D might be TRBD1 (5 bases). V gave up 6 bases and J gave up 0 bases, with 18 bases separating them. From germline, CDR1 is SNHLY and CDR2 FYNNEI. The CDR3 is made up of 18 amino acids.

The rearrangement links TRBV7-8 to TRBJ1-5; D is unresolved. Looked up from germline, CDR1 is SGHVS and CDR2 is FQNEAQ. The length of the CDR3 is 13 residues. Trimming shortened V by 2 bases and J by 4 bases, and 6 bases separated the two germline ends. The CDR3 sequence is CASSLSGNQPQHF. In DNA, the CDR3 is TGTGCCAGCAGCTTAAGCGGGAATCAGCCCCAGCATTTT.

The chain has TRBV6-5 and TRBJ2-6; D is unresolved. Germline-derived CDR1 and CDR2 are MNHEY and SVGAGI. The V and J ends lost 7 bases and 1 base respectively, with 8 bases between them. The CDR3 is 14 residues long. The CDR3 is CASNKQSGANVLTF. For the CDR3, the DNA is TGTGCCAGCAATAAACAGTCTGGGGCCAACGTCCTGACTTTC.